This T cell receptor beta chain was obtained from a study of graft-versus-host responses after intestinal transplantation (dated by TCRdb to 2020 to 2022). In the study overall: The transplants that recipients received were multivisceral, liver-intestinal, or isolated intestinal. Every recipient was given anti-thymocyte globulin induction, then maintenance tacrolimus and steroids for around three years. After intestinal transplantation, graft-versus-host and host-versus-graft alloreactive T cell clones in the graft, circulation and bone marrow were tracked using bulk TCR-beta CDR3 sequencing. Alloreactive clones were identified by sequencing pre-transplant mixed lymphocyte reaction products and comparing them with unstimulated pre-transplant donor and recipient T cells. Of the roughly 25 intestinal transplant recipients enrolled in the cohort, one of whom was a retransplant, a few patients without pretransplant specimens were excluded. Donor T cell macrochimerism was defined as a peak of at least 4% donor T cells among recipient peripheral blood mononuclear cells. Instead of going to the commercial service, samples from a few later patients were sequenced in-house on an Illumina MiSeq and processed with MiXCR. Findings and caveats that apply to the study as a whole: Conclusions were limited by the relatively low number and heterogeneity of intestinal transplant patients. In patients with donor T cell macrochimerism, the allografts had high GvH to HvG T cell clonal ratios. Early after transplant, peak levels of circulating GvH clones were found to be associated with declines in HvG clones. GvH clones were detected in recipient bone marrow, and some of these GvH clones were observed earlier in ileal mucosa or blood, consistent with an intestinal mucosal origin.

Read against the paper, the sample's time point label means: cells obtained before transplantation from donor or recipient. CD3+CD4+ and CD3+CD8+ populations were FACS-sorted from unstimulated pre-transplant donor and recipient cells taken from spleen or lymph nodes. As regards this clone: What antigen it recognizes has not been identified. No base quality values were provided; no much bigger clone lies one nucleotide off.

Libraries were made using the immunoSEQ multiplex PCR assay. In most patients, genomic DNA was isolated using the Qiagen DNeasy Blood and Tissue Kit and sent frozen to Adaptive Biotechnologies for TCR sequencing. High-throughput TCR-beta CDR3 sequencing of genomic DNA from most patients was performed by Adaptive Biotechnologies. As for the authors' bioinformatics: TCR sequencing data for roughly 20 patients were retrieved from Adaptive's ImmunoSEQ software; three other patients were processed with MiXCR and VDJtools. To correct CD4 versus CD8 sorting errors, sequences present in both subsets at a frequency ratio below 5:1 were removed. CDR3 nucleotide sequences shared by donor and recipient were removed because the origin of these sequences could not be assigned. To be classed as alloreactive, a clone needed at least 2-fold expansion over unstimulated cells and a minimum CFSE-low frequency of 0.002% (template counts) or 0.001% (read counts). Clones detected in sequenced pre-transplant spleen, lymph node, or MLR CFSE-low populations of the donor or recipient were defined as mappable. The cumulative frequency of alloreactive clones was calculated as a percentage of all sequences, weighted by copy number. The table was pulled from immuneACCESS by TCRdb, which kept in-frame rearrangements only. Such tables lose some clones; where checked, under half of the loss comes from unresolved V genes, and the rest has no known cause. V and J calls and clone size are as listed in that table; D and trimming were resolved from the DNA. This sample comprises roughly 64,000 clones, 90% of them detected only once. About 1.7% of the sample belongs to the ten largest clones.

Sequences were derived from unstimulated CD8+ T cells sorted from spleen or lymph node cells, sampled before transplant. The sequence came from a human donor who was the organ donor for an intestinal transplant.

The CDR3 reads CASSYQENTEAFF. The sequenced DNA is TGTGCCAGCAGTTACCAGGAGAACACTGAAGCTTTCTTT. The chain employs TRBV6-6 and TRBJ1-1; the D gene lacks a confident call. The CDR3 starts with the cysteine, ends with the phenylalanine, and has 13 residues. Just CDR3 DNA is preserved here, 39 bases in frame from base 1. Looking up the germline V gene (reference sequence) yields CDR1 MNHNY and CDR2 SVGAGI. V lost 2 bases and J lost 1 base; the stretch between them is 5 bases long.